A single sample gave rise to the 3 T cell receptor beta chains below, sequenced in a study of early T cells in non-severe SARS-CoV-2 infection (dated by TCRdb to 2020 to 2022). The library came from 5' RACE. For sequencing, a NextSeq 500 was employed. The raw public data were reprocessed by TCRdb itself: fastp quality trimming at Q25, MiXCR clonotype calling, in-frame beta chains only. For every CDR3 protein sequence, its rows merge into one entry that carries the most common genes and DNA. The sample includes 90,000 or so distinct CDR3 sequences, with more than 13% observed a single time. Clones ranked in the top ten supply 4.5% to 7% of the sample. The sample taken for sequencing was whole blood. These receptors all come from an adult who was a healthcare worker with PCR-confirmed SARS-CoV-2 infection or an uninfected control (not recorded which).

This clonotype appeared a few times. The genes are TRBV4-1 and TRBJ2-3, with D uncertain. Trimming removed 1 base at V and 6 bases at J, with 5 bases between. This CDR3 comprises 12 residues. The germline CDR1 and CDR2 sequences are MGHRA and YSYEKL. CDR3 DNA sequence: TGCGCCAGCAGCCAAGTAAGGGATACGCAGTATTTT. Its translation: CASSQVRDTQYF.

This clonotype was counted a few times. The chain employs TRBV7-9 and TRBJ2-3, with TRBD2 identical over 10 bases. CDR3 length: 18 amino acids. Germline loops: CDR1 SEHNR, CDR2 FQNEAQ (reference sequence). Trimming took 4 bases from V and 4 from J; bases not matched to a gene: 14. The CDR3 region is CASSSPGWSGRASDTQYF. DNA for the CDR3: TGTGCCAGCAGCTCCCCAGGATGGAGCGGGAGGGCCTCAGATACGCAGTATTTT.

This clonotype was seen a handful of times. This chain links TRBV7-2 with TRBJ1-1; 8 bases line up with TRBD1. Germline V CDR1 and CDR2: SGHTA, FQGNSA. The CDR3 runs to 13 residues. The ends lost 6 bases at V and 4 bases at J; junction bases unmatched: 4. CDR3 in amino acids: CASRQQGGTEAFF. The CDR3 DNA is TGTGCCAGCAGACAACAGGGGGGCACTGAAGCTTTCTTT.